Listed below are T cell receptor beta chains from one sample, sequenced in a study of blood T cell repertoires in COVID-19. The assay was immunoSEQ multiplex PCR, and TCRdb's table has in-frame clones only and misses some. The sample includes about 200,000 clones, 90% of them seen just once. Sequencing was carried out using PBMCs or T cells enriched from blood (not recorded which). These receptors all stem from a man in his thirties or forties who had recovered from COVID-19. The CDR3 runs from the conserved cysteine through the conserved F or W. The D gene is left open where the match is weak. Clone sizes are given selectively: once, few, many, or a class where the clone is expanded.

CDR3 length,D gene,clone size,V gene,J gene,CDR3 DNA,CDR3 protein
15,TRBD1,NA,TRBV6-5,TRBJ2-7,TGTGCCAGCAGACAGGGGGAAAGAGGCGAGAACGAGCAGTACTTC,CASRQGERGENEQYF
16,TRBD2,NA,TRBV24-1,TRBJ2-3,TGTGCCACCAGTGAACTAGGACTAGCGGGAACAGATACGCAGTATTTT,CATSELGLAGTDTQYF
11,NA,NA,TRBV6-5,TRBJ1-1,TGTGCCAGCAGCACTAACACTGAAGCTTTCTTT,CASSTNTEAFF
18,TRBD2,NA,TRBV5-1,TRBJ2-3,TGCGCCAGCAGCCCCGGGACTAGCAGGCTCCCCAGCACAGATACGCAGTATTTT,CASSPGTSRLPSTDTQYF
17,NA,NA,TRBV5-4,TRBJ2-3,TGTGCCAGCAGCTTGGAGGGCAGGGGCTATAGCACAGATACGCAGTATTTT,CASSLEGRGYSTDTQYF
14,NA,NA,TRBV27,TRBJ1-2,TGTGCCAGCAGTTTCACAGGGACGGGGTATGGCTACACCTTC,CASSFTGTGYGYTF
15,NA,once,TRBV28,TRBJ1-1,TGTGCCAGCAGTCCGCGAAGACTTCGGCGCACTGAAGCTTTCTTT,CASSPRRLRRTEAFF
14,NA,NA,TRBV24-1,TRBJ2-3,TGTGCCACCAGTGATCCAACGCCGGGGGATACGCAGTATTTT,CATSDPTPGDTQYF
15,NA,NA,TRBV2,TRBJ2-7,TGTGCCAGCAGCGTAGTCGGGACACCTACCTACGAGCAGTACTTC,CASSVVGTPTYEQYF
14,TRBD1,NA,TRBV4-3,TRBJ2-7,TGCGCCAGCAGCCAAGAACAGGGGCCCTACGAGCAGTACTTC,CASSQEQGPYEQYF
16,TRBD1,NA,TRBV5-6,TRBJ1-4,TGTGCCAGCAGCTCGATAGCCGGACAGGAGAATGAAAAACTGTTTTTT,CASSSIAGQENEKLFF
17,TRBD2,NA,TRBV30,TRBJ2-5,TGTGCCGGATCCGGGACTAGCGTAAGAACCCTTCAAGAGACCCAGTACTTC,CAGSGTSVRTLQETQYF
24,TRBD2,few,TRBV5-1,TRBJ2-1,TGCGCCAGCAGCTTAAAAGGACAGGGCTACCTGACTAGCGGGAGAGGGGAGCCCTACAATGAGCAGTTCTTC,CASSLKGQGYLTSGRGEPYNEQFF
12,NA,NA,TRBV30,TRBJ2-1,TGTGCCTGGAGTCCGGCCGGGAATGAGCAGTTCTTC,CAWSPAGNEQFF
13,TRBD1,NA,TRBV5-4,TRBJ1-1,TGTGCCAGCAACCGGGACAGGCACACTGAAGCTTTCTTT,CASNRDRHTEAFF
15,TRBD2,NA,TRBV6-5,TRBJ2-7,TGTGCCAGCAGACAAGGGACTAGCGGGGCCTACGAGCAGTACTTC,CASRQGTSGAYEQYF
16,NA,few,TRBV11-2,TRBJ2-2,TGTGCCAGCAGCTTAGTTACAGGGAAAGTCGCCGGGGAGCTGTTTTTT,CASSLVTGKVAGELFF
14,TRBD2,NA,TRBV18,TRBJ2-7,TGTGCCAGCTCCCGCGGGAGTACCTCCTACGAGCAGTACTTC,CASSRGSTSYEQYF
16,NA,NA,TRBV6-5,TRBJ2-6,TGTGCCAGCAGTTACGATACAAGCTCTGGGGCCAACGTCCTGACTTTC,CASSYDTSSGANVLTF
15,NA,NA,TRBV4-3,TRBJ2-3,TGCGCCAGCAGCCAAGTCGGGGATAGCACAGATACGCAGTATTTT,CASSQVGDSTDTQYF
15,NA,NA,TRBV15,TRBJ2-1,TGTGCCACCAGCAGCTCTGGCGGGTTTCTCAATGAGCAGTTCTTC,CATSSSGGFLNEQFF
14,NA,NA,TRBV7-9,TRBJ1-1,TGTGCCAGCAGCTTGTTAGGGGTTGGGGCTGAAGCTTTCTTT,CASSLLGVGAEAFF
16,TRBD2,NA,TRBV5-1,TRBJ2-3,TGCGCCAGCAGCTTGGGAGCGGGGGGCCCCACAGATACGCAGTATTTT,CASSLGAGGPTDTQYF
12,NA,NA,TRBV30,TRBJ2-1,TGTGCCTGGAGGACTAAGGGCAATGAGCAGTTCTTC,CAWRTKGNEQFF